What follows are 19 T cell receptor beta chains derived from one specimen sequenced in a study of T cells in Graves' hyperthyroidism and ophthalmopathy. Amplification targeted TCR beta CDR3 regions from RNA transcripts. The HTBI primer set was used in a first-round RT-PCR of the TCR CDR3. From the multiplex PCR reads, TCRdb called clonotypes with MiXCR, one entry per CDR3 protein. The sample yields hundreds of thousands of distinct CDR3 sequences, roughly 46% seen once. Source material: peripheral blood or thyroid tissue (not recorded which). The source of these receptors is a woman between 18 and 29 years old with Graves' hyperthyroidism.

This clonotype appeared many times. The rearrangement joins TRBV7-3 to TRBJ1-1; 8 positions agree with TRBD1. The junction had 4 bases not matched to a gene; V was cut back by 3 bases and J by 4 bases. Germline V gene lookup returns CDR1 SGHTA and CDR2 FQGTGA. This CDR3 comprises 14 residues. CDR3 protein: CASSFAGTGTEAFF. The CDR3 DNA reads TGTGCCAGCAGCTTCGCCGGGACAGGCACTGAAGCTTTCTTT.

In regard to this clonotype: A much larger clonotype is one base distant, so this may be a read error. The chain recombines TRBV7-9 with TRBJ1-2; 8 bases are shared with TRBD1. This CDR3 has 18 amino acids. Per the germline V gene, CDR1 is SEHNR and CDR2 is FQNEAQ (reference sequence). The J segment lost 8 bases and the V segment lost 5 bases, leaving 22 bases of the junction unmatched. The CDR3 loop reads CASSAGQGTMLRSAGYTF. CDR3 nucleotides: TGTGCCAGCAGCGCAGGACAGGGAACAATGTTACGATCGGCAGGCTACACCTTC.

This clonotype was counted only a few times. The J gene is TRBJ1-3, the V gene TRBV7-9; D unclear. Germline values: CDR1 SEHNR, CDR2 FQNEAQ (reference sequence). This CDR3 is 16 amino acids long. V was cut by 5 bases and J by 0 bases, with 14 bases left in between. The DNA of the CDR3 is TGTGCCAGCAGCCCGATTACAGTAAACTCTGGAAACACCATATATTTT. Translating it yields CASSPITVNSGNTIYF.

The sample holds many counts of this clonotype. The chain employs TRBV15 and TRBJ1-1; D is unresolved. V dropped 1 base and J dropped 14 bases, with 17 bases sitting between them. The CDR3 is 13 residues long. Germline V gives CDR1 LNHNV, CDR2 YYDKDF (reference sequence). The CDR3 region is CATSRGGYSWVFF. CDR3 bases: TGTGCCACCAGCAGAGGTGGATACTCTTGGGTCTTCTTT. The full variable domain, with the rest looked up from reference TRBV15 and TRBJ1-1, is DAMVIQNPRYQVTQFGKPVTLSCSQTLNHNVMYWYQQKSSQAPKLLFHYYDKDFNNEADTPDNFQSRRPNTSFCFLDIRSPGLGDTAMYLCATSRGGYSWVFFGQGTRLTVV.

This clonotype has just one count. The chain recombines TRBV10-3 with TRBJ1-2; 7 bases are a match to TRBD1. V was clipped by 9 bases and J by 1 base; unmatched bases: 2. Per the germline V gene, CDR1 is ENHRY and CDR2 is SYGVKD. The CDR3 sequence is 12 residues long. DNA for the CDR3: TGTGCCATTCAGGGGGATAACTATGGCTACACCTTC. Translating gives CAIQGDNYGYTF.

In this sample, this clonotype turned up once. The chain combines TRBV11-2 with TRBJ2-7, with a possible D match to TRBD1 (6 bases). The CDR3 extends over 14 amino acids. Germline V lookup: CDR1 SGHAT, CDR2 FQNNGV. Trimming shortened V by 5 bases and J by 7 bases, and 18 bases separated the two germline ends. DNA of the CDR3: TGTGCCAGCAGCCGTGCCTGGGGGCCTAGGGAGCAGTACTTC. Translating it yields CASSRAWGPREQYF.

The genes are TRBV20-1 and TRBJ2-5; 9 bases match TRBD2. The CDR3 runs to 15 residues. With V trimmed by 0 bases and J by 5 bases, 7 bases remained unmatched. The germline gives CDR1 DFQATT, CDR2 SNEGSKA (reference sequence). The CDR3 reads CSARDYGLATETQYF. The CDR3 nucleotides are TGCAGTGCTAGAGATTACGGACTAGCGACGGAGACCCAGTACTTC.

V and J are TRBV7-2 and TRBJ1-4; no firm D call. V lost 5 bases and J lost 4, with 11 bases in between. Looked up from germline, CDR1 is SGHTA and CDR2 is FQGNSA. CDR3 length: 14 residues. Here the CDR3 DNA reads TGTGCCAGCAGCCACCCTCCCCGTAATGAAAAACTGTTTTTT. It codes for CASSHPPRNEKLFF.

This clonotype appeared once. The chain recombines TRBV7-2 with TRBJ1-2; perhaps TRBD1 as D (6 bases). This CDR3 comprises 12 residues. Trimming pared 5 bases from V and 8 bases from J, leaving 12 bases between. The V gene's germline CDR1 is SGHTA and CDR2 FQGNSA. CDR3 nucleotide sequence: TGTGCCAGCAGCCCCCTCGGACAGGGCTACACCTTC. It specifies CASSPLGQGYTF.

This clonotype was seen repeatedly, ten times or more. The V gene is TRBV9, the J gene TRBJ1-1; D gene ambiguous. V was shortened by 3 bases and J by 7 bases, with 13 bases between the two germline ends. Per the germline V gene, CDR1 is SGDLS and CDR2 is YYNGEE. The CDR3 sequence is 13 residues long. The CDR3 DNA is TGTGCCAGCAGCGCCAGAGAGAGGCGTGAAGCTTTCTTT. This encodes CASSARERREAFF.

The rearrangement joins TRBV2 to TRBJ2-7, with 7 bases matching TRBD1. The CDR3 is 12 amino acids. From germline, CDR1 is SNHLY and CDR2 FYNNEI. V lost 6 bases and J lost 5; bases outside the gene matches: 4. The CDR3 is CASSSRGHEQYF. CDR3 nucleotide sequence: TGTGCCAGCAGCTCAAGGGGGCACGAGCAGTACTTC.

Concerning this clonotype itself: One junction end disagrees with the germline gene, perhaps due to a read error. The gene calls are TRBV7-9 and TRBJ1-1; D not certain. This CDR3 is built from 14 residues. CDR1 is SEHNR and CDR2 is FQNEAQ in the germline V gene (reference sequence). CDR3 region: CASSGEGRNTEAFF. For the CDR3, the DNA is TGCGCCAGCAGCGGAGAGGGTCGTAACACTGAAGCTTTCTTT.

The CDR3 DNA is TGTGCTAGTGGTTTAGAATCGCAAAGAGGTCAGCCCCAGCATTTT. This translates into CASGLESQRGQPQHF. The V call is TRBV12-5, the J call TRBJ1-5, with D unresolved. The V end was cut by 3 bases, the J end by 6 bases, with 15 bases between. The CDR3 is 15 amino acids. Looked up from germline, CDR1 is LGHNT and CDR2 is FRNRAP.

The gene calls are TRBV6-5 and TRBJ1-5; 8 nucleotides line up with TRBD1. Per germline, CDR1 MNHEY and CDR2 SVGAGI. V gave up 10 bases and J gave up 6 bases; unmatched junction bases: 5. The CDR3 has 12 residues. The CDR3 bases are TGTGCCATTGACAGGGGAGCTCAGCCCCAGCATTTT. It encodes CAIDRGAQPQHF.

The gene calls are TRBV19 and TRBJ1-2, with a weak D call TRBD1 (5 bases). Trimming took off 3 bases at V and 4 bases at J, with 12 bases between the two ends. The germline CDR1 and CDR2 sequences are LNHDA and SQIVND (reference sequence). This CDR3 is 14 amino acids long. The CDR3 sequence: CASSIVPGSYGYTF. DNA for the CDR3: TGTGCCAGTAGTATTGTTCCAGGGAGCTATGGCTACACCTTC.

As concerns this clonotype: Given a much more abundant clone one base away, this may be a read error. The chain couples TRBV20-1 to TRBJ1-2; TRBD1 is a possible D gene (6 bases). CDR1 and CDR2 (germline): DFQATT, SNEGSKA (reference sequence). The CDR3 runs to 12 residues. The CDR3 spells CSASRGSDGHTF. CDR3 DNA sequence: TGCAGTGCTAGCAGGGGAAGCGATGGCCACACCTTC.

This clonotype showed up just once. The chain has TRBV7-2 and TRBJ2-5; D uncertain. V was shortened by 4 bases and J by 3 bases, with 9 bases between the two germline ends. This CDR3 region has 13 residues. Germline lookup yields CDR1 SGHTA and CDR2 FQGNSA. The CDR3 DNA reads TGTGCCAGCAGCTCCGACGGAAAAGAGACCCAGTACTTC. Its protein product is CASSSDGKETQYF.

The chain employs TRBV12-3 or TRBV12-4 and TRBJ1-3; D is undetermined. Trimming pared 6 bases from V and 6 bases from J, leaving 12 bases between. The length of the CDR3 is 13 residues. The CDR3 DNA reads TGTGCCAGCAGCTTGATTTTGACAAACACCATATATTTT. It yields the protein CASSLILTNTIYF.

The rearrangement joins TRBV29-1 to TRBJ1-1; 10 nucleotides match TRBD1. The length of the CDR3 is 15 residues. Trimming took 5 bases from V and 7 from J; bases not matched to a gene: 13. Germline lookup yields CDR1 SQVTM and CDR2 ANQGSEA. CDR3 nucleotide sequence: TGCAGCGTTCCCAGACAGGGGGCGGGCATTGATGAAGCTTTCTTT. Translated: CSVPRQGAGIDEAFF.